This T cell receptor beta chain was captured in a study of T cell responses to AZD1222 COVID-19 vaccine. Study context: Second doses at about 4 or about 12 weeks were pooled. Notes on the study in general: Donors were largely white British and mainly female; clonal diversity was possibly underestimated. It was only after the peak T cell response that any repertoires were sampled. Within unmutated variant regions lay the reported targets of nearly half of spike-specific TCRs.

The junction had 4 bases not matched to a gene; V was cut back by 4 bases and J by 4 bases. The germline CDR1 and CDR2 sequences are MDHEN and SYDVKM. The CDR3 extends over 14 amino acids. Libraries were prepared by immunoSEQ multiplex PCR; TCRdb keeps only in-frame clonotypes and omits some of them. Here the sample spans over 100,000 clones, over 90% being singletons. Points on this clone: The antigen is not known.

The sample here was peripheral blood, taken on day 0 of AZD1222 vaccination. This rearrangement joins TRBV28 to TRBJ2-5; 9 nucleotides agree with TRBD1. The clonotype originates from an adult in good health. The CDR3 region is CASSSPGQGETQYF. CDR3 sequence (DNA): TGTGCCAGCAGTTCCCCGGGACAGGGAGAGACCCAGTACTTC. The variable domain in full, with the rest retrieved from reference TRBV28 and TRBJ2-5, is DVKVTQSSRYLVKRTGEKVFLECVQDMDHENMFWYRQDPGLGLRLIYFSYDVKMKEKGDIPEGYSVSREKKERFSLILESASTNQTSMYLCASSSPGQGETQYFGPGTRLLVL.